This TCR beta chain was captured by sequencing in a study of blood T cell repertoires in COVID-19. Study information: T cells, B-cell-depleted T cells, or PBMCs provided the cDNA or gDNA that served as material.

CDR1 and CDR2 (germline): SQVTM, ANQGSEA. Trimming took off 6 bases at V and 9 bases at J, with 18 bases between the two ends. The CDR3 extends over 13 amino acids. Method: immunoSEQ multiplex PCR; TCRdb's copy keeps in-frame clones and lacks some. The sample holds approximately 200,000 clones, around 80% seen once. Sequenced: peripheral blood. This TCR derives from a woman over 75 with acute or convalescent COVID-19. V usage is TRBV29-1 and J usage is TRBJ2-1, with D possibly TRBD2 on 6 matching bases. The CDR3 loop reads CSVALTGDGEQFF. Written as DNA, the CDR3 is TGCAGCGTCGCCCTTACGGGGGACGGTGAGCAGTTCTTC.